The 3 T cell receptor beta chains below come from one sample, sequenced in a study of beta chain features in type 1 diabetes. Expressed TCRB transcripts got sequenced, as all isolated RNA was reverse transcribed. Some clones are missing from TCRdb's copy, which holds only in-frame ones; the method was immunoSEQ multiplex PCR. Of around 180,000 clones detected, approximately 8.1% appear once; the ten largest clones hold under 0.55%. Their specific antigens are unknown. The study, taken as a whole, reports: There was a moderate but significant shortening of TCRB CDR3s in all four CD4+ subsets of Type 1 diabetes patients.

Sequencing was done on a sample of central memory CD4+ T cells from blood. The receptors stem from a man aged 18 to 29 with type 1 diabetes.

Only a few counts were recorded for this clone. The CDR3 sequence: CSVESRGAAGNSYNEQFF. CDR3 bases: TGCAGCGTTGAATCGAGAGGTGCTGCGGGGAACTCCTACAATGAGCAGTTCTTC. The chain uses TRBV29-1 and TRBJ2-1; D is perhaps TRBD2 (6 bases). The CDR3 is 18 amino acids. Germline V gene lookup returns CDR1 SQVTM and CDR2 ANQGSEA. V lost 2 bases and J lost 0, with 20 bases in between.

The chain combines TRBV21-1 with TRBJ2-7; the table's D call of TRBD1 was not tested on the DNA. TRBV21-1 corresponds to a pseudogene. The CDR3 is 17 amino acids. The CDR3 region is CASSKDPRGTLSYEQYF. The CDR3 DNA sequence: TGTGCCAGCAGCAAAGACCCCAGGGGGACACTCTCCTACGAGCAGTACTTC.

The V and J genes are TRBV5-1 and TRBJ2-3; TRBD2 aligns across 14 bases. The trim removed 2 bases at V and 6 bases at J, leaving 5 bases unmatched. The length of the CDR3 is 16 residues. The germline V gene has CDR1 SGHRS and CDR2 YFSETQ. CDR3 sequence: CASSFPGLAGADTQYF. The CDR3 region has the DNA TGCGCCAGCAGCTTTCCGGGACTAGCGGGGGCGGATACGCAGTATTTT.